The rows below give T cell receptor beta chains drawn from one sample of a study of CD4 and CD8 cells across lung adenocarcinoma regions. TCRdb reprocessed the PCR reads via MiXCR and lists one record per CDR3 protein. The sample holds about 8,200 distinct CDR3 sequences, roughly 50% seen once. Sequenced: CD8+ T cells from the center of a lung tumor. These receptors were collected from a male donor with lung adenocarcinoma. The CD4 and CD8 labels of this study may be unreliable. Both conserved end residues are part of each CDR3. The D gene is left open where the match is weak. Clone size is given for some rows only: seen once, a few or many times, or a class if the clone is expanded.

TRBV6-1	TRBJ1-1	.	.	CASSDDRTFWTEAFF	TGTGCCAGCAGTGACGACAGAACGTTTTGGACTGAAGCTTTCTTT
TRBV6-1	TRBJ2-1	many	.	CASRRNEANEQFF	TGTGCCAGCAGACGGAACGAGGCCAACGAGCAGTTCTTC
TRBV6-1	TRBJ2-3	.	.	CASSVTPVERGSTSTDTQYF	TGTGCCAGCAGCGTTACCCCGGTAGAGCGCGGAAGTACTAGCACAGATACGCAGTATTTT
TRBV6-1	TRBJ2-7	once	TRBD2	CASRPLAGGPPTYEQYF	TGTGCCAGCAGACCCCTAGCGGGAGGGCCCCCTACCTACGAGCAGTACTTC
TRBV7-6	TRBJ2-1	many	.	CASSLGAWVQSEQFF	TGTGCCAGCAGCTTAGGGGCTTGGGTTCAATCTGAGCAGTTCTTC
TRBV9	TRBJ2-1	once	.	CASSVGGSTYNEQFF	TGTGCCAGCAGCGTAGGGGGTTCCACCTACAATGAGCAGTTCTTC
TRBV6-5	TRBJ2-3	few	TRBD1	CASSYTGTGAPTDTQYF	TGTGCCAGCAGTTATACCGGGACAGGAGCCCCCACAGATACGCAGTATTTT
TRBV10-1	TRBJ2-7	.	.	CASSDEGSSYEQYF	TGCGCCAGCAGTGACGAGGGATCGTCCTACGAGCAGTACTTC
TRBV6-1	TRBJ2-3	.	.	CASSVRDTQYF	TGTGCCAGCAGTGTAAGAGATACGCAGTATTTT
TRBV10-3	TRBJ2-1	few	.	CAISERDMGNEQFF	TGTGCCATCAGTGAACGGGATATGGGCAATGAGCAGTTCTTC
TRBV6-1	TRBJ2-4	.	TRBD1	CASSERTGRGLAKNIQYF	TGTGCCAGCAGTGAAAGGACAGGGCGGGGACTAGCCAAAAACATTCAGTACTTC
TRBV25-1	TRBJ2-7	few	TRBD1	CASSENDREGSYEQYF	TGTGCCAGCAGTGAAAACGACAGGGAAGGATCCTACGAGCAGTACTTC
TRBV6-1	TRBJ1-3	many	.	CASSGGGSLSGNTIYF	TGTGCCAGCAGTGGAGGGGGGTCCCTCTCTGGAAACACCATATATTTT
TRBV10-1	TRBJ2-1	.	.	CASSVSLWSNEQFF	TGCGCCAGCAGTGTATCTTTGTGGAGCAATGAGCAGTTCTTC
TRBV11-2	TRBJ2-5	few	TRBD1	CASSVGQGSTQETQYF	TGTGCCAGCAGCGTAGGACAGGGATCGACCCAAGAGACCCAGTACTTC
TRBV6-1	TRBJ2-5	few	TRBD2	CAFSGEGETQYF	TGTGCTTTTAGCGGGGAGGGAGAGACCCAGTACTTC
TRBV27	TRBJ2-3	.	.	CASRTGFQYTDTQYF	TGTGCCAGCAGGACGGGATTTCAATACACAGATACGCAGTATTTT
TRBV27	TRBJ2-1	few	.	CASSGRSYNEQFF	TGTGCCAGCAGCGGCCGCTCCTACAATGAGCAGTTCTTC
TRBV7-2	TRBJ2-3	.	.	CASSLDKPTDTQYF	TGTGCCAGCAGCTTAGACAAACCCACAGATACGCAGTATTTT
TRBV6-5	TRBJ2-1	few	TRBD2	CASSSASGRSAYNEQFF	TGTGCCAGCAGTTCGGCTAGCGGGAGATCGGCCTACAATGAGCAGTTCTTC
TRBV12-3/TRBV12-4	TRBJ2-3	.	.	CASSLVSTDTQYF	TGTGCCAGCAGTTTAGTTAGCACAGATACGCAGTATTTT
TRBV9	TRBJ2-5	few	.	CAGIGGRDQETQYF	TGTGCGGGGATCGGGGGCCGTGACCAAGAGACCCAGTACTTC
TRBV6-1	TRBJ2-1	few	.	CASSERGTEQFF	TGTGCCAGCAGTGAAAGGGGGACAGAGCAGTTCTTC
TRBV6-1	TRBJ2-5	.	.	CASSPHKYEQYF	TGTGCCAGCAGTCCTCACAAGTATGAGCAGTACTTC
TRBV3-1	TRBJ1-2	.	.	CASRGGGDYGYTF	TGTGCCAGCCGCGGGGGCGGGGACTATGGCTACACCTTC
TRBV6-1	TRBJ2-2	.	.	CASRDWTPTGELFF	TGTGCCAGCAGAGACTGGACCCCGACCGGGGAGCTGTTTTTT
TRBV6-1	TRBJ2-1	few	TRBD2	CASRVAQGLAVLYF	TGTGCCAGCAGGGTAGCCCAGGGTCTAGCGGTCTTGTACTTC
TRBV6-1	TRBJ1-3	.	.	CASSQTYSSGNTIYF	TGTGCCAGCAGCCAGACCTACTCCTCTGGAAACACCATATATTTT
TRBV6-1	TRBJ2-5	.	TRBD1	CASSETIGQGKETQYF	TGTGCCAGCAGTGAAACAATCGGACAGGGCAAAGAGACCCAGTACTTC
TRBV6-1	TRBJ2-7	many	.	CASSEINRGGEQYF	TGTGCCAGCAGTGAAATTAACAGAGGGGGCGAGCAGTACTTC
TRBV6-1	TRBJ1-2	once	.	CASREDGYTF	TGTGCCAGCCGGGAGGATGGCTACACCTTC
TRBV6-5	TRBJ2-1	.	.	CASSYSIGLGNEQFF	TGTGCCAGCAGTTACTCGATCGGACTTGGAAATGAGCAGTTCTTC
TRBV9	TRBJ1-2	.	.	CASSHWGLGGGYGYTF	TGTGCCAGCAGCCATTGGGGCCTTGGCGGAGGGTATGGCTACACCTTC
TRBV7-2	TRBJ2-1	.	TRBD2	CASSFSGGLNNEQFF	TGTGCCAGCAGCTTCAGCGGGGGTCTCAACAATGAGCAGTTCTTC
TRBV7-2	TRBJ2-5	few	.	CASSLQGGGGETQYF	TGTGCCAGCAGCTTACAGGGCGGCGGAGGAGAGACCCAGTACTTC
TRBV11-3	TRBJ2-5	many	.	CASSLSSGAGQYF	TGTGCCAGCAGCTTAAGCTCTGGAGCCGGGCAGTACTTC
TRBV10-2	TRBJ2-4	.	.	CAGREPRTTNTQYF	TGCGCCGGCAGGGAGCCCCGTACCACAAACACGCAGTACTTC
TRBV6-1	TRBJ2-1	.	TRBD2	CASSSGRGTYNEQFF	TGTGCCAGCAGTAGCGGGAGAGGGACCTACAATGAGCAGTTCTTC
TRBV11-3	TRBJ2-5	.	.	CASSFDSQETQYF	TGTGCCAGCAGCTTCGACAGCCAAGAGACCCAGTACTTC
TRBV27	TRBJ2-1	.	TRBD2	CASSVGLAERNEQFF	TGTGCCAGCAGTGTCGGACTAGCGGAAAGAAATGAGCAGTTCTTC
TRBV4-2	TRBJ2-7	few	TRBD2	CASSQARGLPYEQYF	TGTGCCAGCAGCCAAGCCCGGGGACTACCCTACGAGCAGTACTTC
TRBV6-1	TRBJ1-1	.	.	CASSEEGYTEAFF	TGTGCCAGCAGTGAAGAGGGGTACACTGAAGCTTTCTTT